A selection of T cell receptor beta chains follows, all from one sample in a study of blood T cells in healthy people across ages. A single record per CDR3 protein comes from TCRdb applying MiXCR to the 5' RACE reads. The sample lists fewer than 800,000 distinct CDR3 sequences, just under 25% occurring once. These data were also reused for a study on T cells of mothers and their children.

The sequenced material came from blood. The source is a boy aged 5-17 years in good health. The CDR3 runs from the conserved cysteine through the conserved F or W. Fields, in order: J gene, V gene, CDR3 length, CDR3 protein.

j_call: TRBJ2-1; v_call: TRBV7-2; cdr3_length: 18; cdr3_aa: CASSGRLAGGSDYNEQFF
j_call: -; v_call: TRBV6-2/TRBV6-3; cdr3_length: 14; cdr3_aa: CASSYSDSSYEQYF
j_call: -; v_call: TRBV7-3; cdr3_length: 14; cdr3_aa: CASSLSGGATEQFF
j_call: TRBJ2-3; v_call: TRBV5-1; cdr3_length: 14; cdr3_aa: CASFDRLSTDTQYF
j_call: TRBJ1-4; v_call: TRBV28; cdr3_length: 15; cdr3_aa: CANSFQGDEEEKLFF
j_call: TRBJ2-6; v_call: TRBV7-3; cdr3_length: 16; cdr3_aa: CASSLSSGAGANVLTF
j_call: TRBJ2-7; v_call: TRBV29-1; cdr3_length: 17; cdr3_aa: CSVSGTGGRTSSYEQYF
j_call: TRBJ2-7; v_call: TRBV7-9; cdr3_length: 12; cdr3_aa: CASSSRTDEQYF
j_call: TRBJ2-7; v_call: TRBV4-1; cdr3_length: 15; cdr3_aa: CASSHLAGGSYEQYF
j_call: TRBJ1-1; v_call: TRBV2; cdr3_length: 12; cdr3_aa: CASKADNTEAFF
j_call: TRBJ2-7; v_call: TRBV5-1; cdr3_length: 15; cdr3_aa: CASRQGQYSSYEQYF
j_call: TRBJ2-4; v_call: TRBV6-2/TRBV6-3; cdr3_length: 16; cdr3_aa: CASSYPGVNAKNIQYF
j_call: TRBJ1-1; v_call: TRBV5-1; cdr3_length: 15; cdr3_aa: CASSGGQTSNTEAFF
j_call: TRBJ1-2; v_call: TRBV6-2/TRBV6-3; cdr3_length: 14; cdr3_aa: CASSSPGTHYGYTF
j_call: TRBJ1-1; v_call: TRBV29-1; cdr3_length: 14; cdr3_aa: CSVADRDGNTEAFF
j_call: -; v_call: TRBV7-9; cdr3_length: 15; cdr3_aa: CASSLVAGPQETQYF
j_call: -; v_call: TRBV29-1; cdr3_length: 13; cdr3_aa: CSVAARLDYEQYF
j_call: TRBJ2-5; v_call: TRBV9; cdr3_length: 15; cdr3_aa: CASSVTGATQETQYF
j_call: TRBJ2-2; v_call: TRBV3-1; cdr3_length: 15; cdr3_aa: CASSQRQWNTGELFF
j_call: TRBJ2-1; v_call: TRBV19; cdr3_length: 15; cdr3_aa: CASSIGLPTYNEQFF
j_call: TRBJ2-3; v_call: TRBV28; cdr3_length: 17; cdr3_aa: CASSFMLAGQPTDTQYF
j_call: TRBJ2-5; v_call: TRBV5-6; cdr3_length: 13; cdr3_aa: CASSGDRVGTQYF
j_call: -; v_call: TRBV29-1; cdr3_length: 14; cdr3_aa: CSVPDSAGQETQYF
j_call: TRBJ2-5; v_call: TRBV29-1; cdr3_length: 15; cdr3_aa: CSVEEGGGAQETQYF
j_call: TRBJ1-2; v_call: TRBV12-3/TRBV12-4; cdr3_length: 15; cdr3_aa: CAGSPLQGSNYGYTF
j_call: TRBJ2-5; v_call: TRBV20-1; cdr3_length: 14; cdr3_aa: CSARVLASQETQYF
j_call: TRBJ2-5; v_call: TRBV11-2; cdr3_length: 16; cdr3_aa: CASSSHNDPAGETQYF
j_call: TRBJ2-5; v_call: TRBV6-2/TRBV6-3; cdr3_length: 18; cdr3_aa: CASTRRQKLSFNQETQYF
j_call: -; v_call: TRBV10-3; cdr3_length: 13; cdr3_aa: CATQTGLVGTQYF
j_call: TRBJ2-5; v_call: TRBV4-3; cdr3_length: 16; cdr3_aa: CASSQGDAALKETQYF
j_call: TRBJ2-3; v_call: TRBV29-1; cdr3_length: 12; cdr3_aa: CSVSFDGDTQYF
j_call: TRBJ2-3; v_call: TRBV2; cdr3_length: 10; cdr3_aa: CASGGNTQYF
j_call: TRBJ1-1; v_call: TRBV6-6; cdr3_length: 13; cdr3_aa: CASSFPSRGGGFF
j_call: TRBJ2-5; v_call: TRBV20-1; cdr3_length: 12; cdr3_aa: CSANGVQETQYF
j_call: TRBJ1-2; v_call: TRBV29-1; cdr3_length: 12; cdr3_aa: CSVTGDRYGYTF
j_call: TRBJ1-1; v_call: TRBV19; cdr3_length: 14; cdr3_aa: CASSRGQGFTEAFF
j_call: TRBJ2-4; v_call: TRBV20-1; cdr3_length: 11; cdr3_aa: CSVGREDIQYF